One sample yielded the 11 T cell receptor beta chains listed below, sequenced in a study of blood T cell repertoires in COVID-19. Clones were sequenced by immunoSEQ multiplex PCR, and TCRdb holds only the in-frame ones, with some missing. The repertoire holds approximately 130,000 clones, with roughly 87% as singletons. Sequencing input: PBMCs or T cells enriched from blood (not recorded which). The receptors were sampled from a man aged 25-40 years who had recovered from COVID-19.

In its sample, this clone was seen once. The rearrangement uses TRBV10-3 and TRBJ1-2; D is ambiguous. The CDR3 runs to 16 residues. V was pared by 3 bases and J by 1 base, with 15 bases between. From germline, CDR1 is ENHRY and CDR2 SYGVKD. For the CDR3, the DNA is TGTGCCATCAGTGAAGTGTCTGGAGGGAATAACTATGGCTACACCTTC. Protein sequence: CAISEVSGGNNYGYTF.

This clone was observed a single time. The chain couples TRBV3-1 (or the pseudogene TRBV3-2) to TRBJ2-1; D remains unclear. This CDR3 has 14 residues. The ends were cut back, 8 bases at V and 9 bases at J, with 20 bases in the middle. The germline V gene has CDR1 LGHDT and CDR2 YNNKEL (reference sequence). The CDR3: CASAASVSFSEQFF. The CDR3 DNA reads as TGTGCCAGCGCTGCCAGCGTCTCTTTTAGTGAGCAGTTCTTC.

The chain recombines TRBV4-1 with TRBJ2-7, with 10 bases aligning to TRBD1. The junction had 3 bases not matched to a gene; V was cut back by 4 bases and J by 3 bases. Germline values: CDR1 MGHRA, CDR2 YSYEKL. The CDR3 consists of 14 residues. The CDR3 is CASSPGQGDYEQYF. The CDR3 DNA follows: TGCGCCAGCAGCCCCGGACAGGGGGACTACGAGCAGTACTTC.

The chain is built from TRBV18 and TRBJ2-1; no definite D call. Trimming left V 1 base short and J 2 bases short, with 12 bases between. This CDR3 is built from 16 residues. Germline V gives CDR1 KGHSH, CDR2 LQKENI. CDR3 nucleotides: TGTGCCAGCTCACCACTTCCGCCAGGCACCTACAATGAGCAGTTCTTC. Encoded protein: CASSPLPPGTYNEQFF.

The chain employs TRBV2 and TRBJ1-6; 9 bases match TRBD1. The CDR3 spans 14 residues. CDR1 is SNHLY and CDR2 is FYNNEI in the germline V gene. V dropped 7 bases and J dropped 8; count of bases not matched to a gene: 6. As DNA, the CDR3 is TGTGCCAGCATTCCGGGACAGGGCCATTCACCCCTCCACTTT. It specifies CASIPGQGHSPLHF.

The chain employs TRBV18 and TRBJ2-5, with 7 positions matching TRBD1. CDR3 size: 14 residues. Germline V gene data show CDR1 as KGHSH and CDR2 as LQKENI. With 4 bases clipped from V and 1 base from J, the junction kept 3 bases outside the gene matches. The CDR3 DNA reads as TGTGCCAGCTCACTTACAGGGGCCCAAGAGACCCAGTACTTC. Translating gives CASSLTGAQETQYF. Together with reference TRBV18 and TRBJ2-5, the CDR3 gives the full variable domain: NAGVMQNPRHLVRRRGQEARLRCSPMKGHSHVYWYRQLPEEGLKFMVYLQKENIIDESGMPKERFSAEFPKEGPSILRIQQVVRGDSAAYFCASSLTGAQETQYFGPGTRLLVL.

The CDR3 sequence is CASSAGTGQPQHF. The CDR3 nucleotides are TGTGCCAGCAGTGCCGGGACAGGGCAGCCCCAGCATTTT. The V call is TRBV25-1, the J call TRBJ1-5, with 9 nucleotides matching TRBD1. The V gene's germline CDR1 is MGHDK and CDR2 SYGVNS. This CDR3 spans 13 amino acids. Unmatched junction bases numbered 2, after V lost 4 bases and J lost 7 bases. Variable domain in full (rest from reference TRBV25-1 and TRBJ1-5): EADIYQTPRYLVIGTGKKITLECSQTMGHDKMYWYQQDPGMELHLIHYSYGVNSTEKGDLSSESTVSRIRTEHFPLTLESARPSHTSQYLCASSAGTGQPQHFGDGTRLSIL.

This rearrangement joins TRBV6-8 to TRBJ1-1, with 10 nucleotides matching TRBD1. This CDR3 comprises 14 residues. The junction had 6 bases not matched to a gene; V was cut back by 7 bases and J by 4 bases. From germline, CDR1 is MNHGY and CDR2 SAAAGT. CDR3 bases: TGTGCCAGCATTTCCCGGGACAGGGGCACTGAAGCTTTCTTT. Translation gives CASISRDRGTEAFF.

This clone was observed a single time. The CDR3 region is CASSPATRYEQYF. CDR3 coding DNA: TGTGCCAGCAGCCCCGCTACCCGCTACGAGCAGTACTTC. The chain uses TRBV7-9 and TRBJ2-7; D call uncertain. CDR1 and CDR2 from the germline V gene are SEHNR and FQNEAQ (reference sequence). Between the trimmed V and J ends, which lost 5 bases and 3 bases, there was a span of 11 bases. There are 13 residues in the CDR3.

V gene TRBV2 combines with J gene TRBJ2-5; 7 nucleotides agree with TRBD1. The CDR3 has 14 residues. The V gene's germline CDR1 is SNHLY and CDR2 FYNNEI. V lost 0 bases, J lost 10 bases, and 8 bases stayed unmatched. The chain's CDR3 is CASSEARDSLVQYF. CDR3 DNA: TGTGCCAGCAGTGAAGCCCGGGACAGTTTGGTCCAGTACTTC.

The chain is built from TRBV12-3 or TRBV12-4 and TRBJ2-5, with D unresolved. The V end was cut by 5 bases, the J end by 2 bases, with 3 bases between. The CDR3 spans 11 residues. The CDR3 spells CASSPQETQYF. The CDR3 DNA reads TGTGCCAGCAGTCCACAAGAGACCCAGTACTTC.